This T cell receptor beta chain stems from a study of blood T cell repertoires in COVID-19. Per the germline V gene, CDR1 is SGDLS and CDR2 is YYNGEE. V lost 3 bases, J lost 1 base, and 9 bases stayed unmatched. The CDR3 has 16 amino acids. The Seattle patients joined while their infection was active and were tracked longitudinally afterward. This clone has just a few counts. The method was immunoSEQ multiplex PCR; TCRdb's version includes in-frame clones alone and lacks a portion of them. The table lists 330,000 or so clones, approximately 89% of them singletons, with roughly 3.9% in the top ten. This chain connects TRBV9 to TRBJ1-1; 7 bases agree with TRBD1. Sequences were obtained from peripheral blood. The clonotype comes from a woman aged 55 to 70 with COVID-19, enrolled during active disease. In nucleotides, the CDR3 is TGTGCCAGCAGCGCGAACAGGGGAACGTGGAACACTGAAGCTTTCTTT. Residues: CASSANRGTWNTEAFF.